The source of this T cell receptor beta chain is a study of T cells after yellow fever vaccination. Generation of TCR cDNA used 5'RACE template switching (which added a universal primer site and UMIs). In TCRdb, the 5' RACE reads were re-called with MiXCR into one record per CDR3 protein. The table records over 300,000 distinct CDR3 sequences, around 4% of them present only once. The table lists this clonotype with many counts. The germline CDR1 and CDR2 sequences are KGHSH and LQKENI. The CDR3 is made up of 14 amino acids. V was shortened by 1 base and J by 4 bases, with 8 bases between the two germline ends.

This chain joins TRBV18 and TRBJ2-1, with D hard to call. The receptor comes from a man younger than 30 who received the YFV17D yellow fever vaccine. The sample consisted of PBMCs, taken on the day of the yellow fever booster vaccination. The CDR3: CASSPQASYNEQFF. In nucleotides, the CDR3 is TGTGCCAGCTCACCACAAGCCAGTTACAATGAGCAGTTCTTC.